A selection of T cell receptor beta chains follows, all from one sample in a study of identical twins. TCRdb itself ran the 5' RACE reads through MiXCR, one entry per CDR3 protein. The data show 1.5 million to 2 million distinct CDR3 sequences, about 31% seen once. Sequencing input: cord blood. The receptors were sampled from a newborn girl in good health. Both conserved end residues are part of each CDR3. A D gene is named only where the DNA matches it firmly. Rows may omit the clone size; those that give it use once, few, many or a size class.

V gene	J gene	D gene	clone size	CDR3 length	CDR3 DNA	CDR3 protein
TRBV28	TRBJ2-3	NA	NA	20	TGTGCCAGCAGTGGGAACAGGGTCCCCGTTAGGGTCTTCTTCACAGATACGCAGTATTTT	CASSGNRVPVRVFFTDTQYF
TRBV30	TRBJ2-3	NA	NA	15	TGTGCCTGGAGTAAGACATTAGCTAGGGGGGATACGCAGTATTTT	CAWSKTLARGDTQYF
TRBV5-1	TRBJ2-4	TRBD1	NA	12	TGCGCCAGCAGCTTCAGGGGGCAGGAGCAGTACTTC	CASSFRGQEQYF
TRBV29-1	TRBJ1-4	NA	NA	14	TGCAGCGTTGAAGGGGGGGTAACTAATGAAAAACTGTTTTTT	CSVEGGVTNEKLFF
TRBV28	TRBJ2-7	NA	NA	14	TGTGCCAGCAGTTTTATGTTGCGGTCCTACGAGCAGTACTTC	CASSFMLRSYEQYF
TRBV6-5	TRBJ1-2	TRBD1	few	14	TGTGCCAGCAGCCCGGACAGGGGAGCCTATGGCTACACCTTC	CASSPDRGAYGYTF
TRBV12-3/TRBV12-4	TRBJ2-3	NA	many	15	TGTGCCAGCAGTTTAGAGGCCCTGGGCACAGATACGCAGTATTTT	CASSLEALGTDTQYF
TRBV29-1	TRBJ1-1	NA	once	14	TGCAGCGTTGAAGTGCGGGGAATGGACACTGAAGCTTTCTTT	CSVEVRGMDTEAFF
TRBV5-1	TRBJ2-5	TRBD2	NA	16	TGCGCCAGCAGCTTGTTGGGACTAGCGGATCAAGAGACCCAGTACTTC	CASSLLGLADQETQYF
TRBV12-3/TRBV12-4	TRBJ2-1	TRBD2	NA	17	TGTGCCAGCAGTTCCCCGGGACTAGCGGGACTCTACAATGAGCAGTTCTTC	CASSSPGLAGLYNEQFF
TRBV20-1	TRBJ2-7	NA	NA	14	TGCAGTGCTAGATGGCAGAGCTCCTACAATGGGCAGTACTTC	CSARWQSSYNGQYF
TRBV28	TRBJ1-6	NA	once	12	TGTGCCAGCGCATGGACTAATTCACCCCTCCACTTT	CASAWTNSPLHF
TRBV11-2	TRBJ1-6	TRBD1	many	14	TGTGCCAGCAGCCCCCGACAGGGGGATTCACCCCTCCACTTT	CASSPRQGDSPLHF
TRBV29-1	TRBJ2-2	NA	few	13	TGCAGCGTTGATATAGGGAACACCGGGGAGCTGTTTTTT	CSVDIGNTGELFF
TRBV28	TRBJ2-7	NA	NA	15	TGTGCCACCATCCTCGGAGGGCCTCCAGGGGGCGAGCAGTACTTC	CATILGGPPGGEQYF
TRBV13	TRBJ2-3	NA	NA	14	TGTGCCAGCAGCCTAGGGGGAAGTGAAGATACGCAGTATTTT	CASSLGGSEDTQYF
TRBV18	TRBJ1-1	NA	few	15	TGTGCCAGCTCACCAGACTTGGAGGATCCTATTGAAGCTTTCTTT	CASSPDLEDPIEAFF
TRBV7-9	TRBJ2-1	NA	NA	16	TGTGCCAGCAGCAGAATAGCGGCGGAATGGGGCAATGAGCAGTTCTTC	CASSRIAAEWGNEQFF
TRBV25-1	TRBJ2-1	NA	few	17	TGTGCCAGCAGTGAATATATGTCGGGGGCCTCCTACAATGAGCAGTTCTTC	CASSEYMSGASYNEQFF
TRBV6-5	TRBJ2-3	NA	NA	17	TGTGCCAGCAGTTACTCGGGTGTTATAGTGGGGGTGGATACGCAGTATTTT	CASSYSGVIVGVDTQYF
TRBV7-2	TRBJ2-1	NA	few	14	TGTGCCAGTTCTAATAGCGTTTCCTACAATGAGCAGTTCTTC	CASSNSVSYNEQFF
TRBV4-1	TRBJ2-3	TRBD2	once	14	TGCGCCAGCAGCCGGGAGGGCGGCACAGATACGCAGTATTTT	CASSREGGTDTQYF
TRBV12-3/TRBV12-4	TRBJ2-4	NA	NA	14	TGTGCCAGCAGTTCGGATCTACCTGGGGACATTCAGTACTTC	CASSSDLPGDIQYF
TRBV6-1	TRBJ1-3	NA	NA	15	TGTGCCAGCAGTGAAAGGCGGGGCGAAGGAAACACCATATATTTT	CASSERRGEGNTIYF
TRBV4-2	TRBJ1-2	NA	NA	14	TGTGCCAGCAGCCAAGAATACAGGAAGGGTGGCTACACCTTC	CASSQEYRKGGYTF
TRBV11-3	TRBJ2-5	NA	NA	17	TGTGCCAGCAGCTTACTCGATGTATTAATAAACCAAGAGACCCAGTACTTC	CASSLLDVLINQETQYF
TRBV3-1	TRBJ2-7	NA	many	11	TGTGCCAGCAGCTCCATGGGCGAGCAGTACTTC	CASSSMGEQYF
TRBV25-1	TRBJ1-5	NA	NA	13	TGTGCCAGCCAGGACGGGAGCAATCAGCCCCAGCATTTT	CASQDGSNQPQHF
TRBV12-3/TRBV12-4	TRBJ2-7	TRBD1	few	16	TGTGCCAGCAGTTTCCCCGGACAGGGAACCTCCTACGAGCAGTACTTC	CASSFPGQGTSYEQYF
TRBV20-1	TRBJ2-5	NA	few	13	TGCAGTGCTAGAGCAACAGCGACGGAGACCCAGTACTTC	CSARATATETQYF
TRBV5-1	TRBJ1-2	NA	few	15	TGCGCCAGCAGCTGGACCTTCACCTTTTACTATGGCTACACCTTC	CASSWTFTFYYGYTF
TRBV29-1	TRBJ1-1	TRBD1	NA	16	TGCAGCGTTGAAGGATCCGAGAGGGGGCCGAACACTGAAGCTTTCTTT	CSVEGSERGPNTEAFF
TRBV5-1	TRBJ2-3	NA	few	13	TGCGCCAGCAGCTTGTCGGTGAGGGGGACGCAGTATTTT	CASSLSVRGTQYF
TRBV5-1	TRBJ2-1	TRBD2	few	18	TGCGCCAGCAGCCCGACTAGCGGGGGGACCTACTCTTACAATGAGCAGTTCTTC	CASSPTSGGTYSYNEQFF
TRBV7-2	TRBJ1-1	TRBD1	few	13	TGTGCCAGCAGCCGCGACAGGGAGGCTGAAGCTTTCTTT	CASSRDREAEAFF
TRBV6-5	TRBJ2-7	TRBD1	NA	15	TGTGCCAGCAGTTTTACGAACGGACAGGATGGCGAGCAGTACTTC	CASSFTNGQDGEQYF
TRBV7-6	TRBJ1-4	NA	NA	15	TGTGCCAGCAGCGTCCAGACAGGCTTTAATGAAAAACTGTTTTTT	CASSVQTGFNEKLFF
TRBV27	TRBJ2-3	NA	few	12	TGTGCCAGCACTTCCTTCACAGATACGCAGTATTTT	CASTSFTDTQYF
TRBV6-5	TRBJ1-2	TRBD1	many	16	TGTGCCAGCAGTCCCCACGAGGGGGCGGCTAACTATGGCTACACCTTC	CASSPHEGAANYGYTF
TRBV28	TRBJ2-3	NA	once	16	TGTGCCAGCAGTTTACTGGGGAGATTGGGAGCAGATACGCAGTATTTT	CASSLLGRLGADTQYF
TRBV3-1	TRBJ2-7	NA	few	13	TGTGCCAGCAGCCAAGATGAGATCTACGAGCAGTACTTC	CASSQDEIYEQYF
TRBV29-1	TRBJ2-3	TRBD1	NA	14	TGCAGCGTTAGGAGGACAGGGAGCACAGATACGCAGTATTTT	CSVRRTGSTDTQYF
TRBV10-3	TRBJ2-7	TRBD2	few	14	TGTGCCATCAGTGAGAGGGAGGGCAGGGACGAGCAGTACTTC	CAISEREGRDEQYF
TRBV10-3	TRBJ2-2	TRBD2	NA	16	TGTGCCATCAGCTACGGACTAGCGGGGGGCAGAAGGGAGCTGTTTTTT	CAISYGLAGGRRELFF
TRBV29-1	TRBJ1-2	NA	few	12	TGCAGCGTTGATATAGTTAACTATGGCTACACCTTC	CSVDIVNYGYTF
TRBV6-1	TRBJ2-3	TRBD2	NA	15	TGTGCCAGCAGTGAAAAAGCGGGAGGGCCAGATACGCAGTATTTT	CASSEKAGGPDTQYF
TRBV27	TRBJ2-1	NA	few	14	TGTGCCAGCAGTTTCCGAGGGCCGTACAATGAGCAGTTCTTC	CASSFRGPYNEQFF
TRBV10-3	TRBJ2-3	NA	NA	14	TGTGCCATCAAGGACTCGCCCCTCCCAGATACGCAGTATTTT	CAIKDSPLPDTQYF
TRBV10-3	TRBJ2-7	TRBD1	NA	18	TGTGCCATCAGTGAGTCGTTCGGGACAGGGGGGACTCTCTACGAGCAGTACTTC	CAISESFGTGGTLYEQYF
TRBV3-1	TRBJ2-7	NA	NA	17	TGTGCCAGCAGCCACGTTATGGGGCGTTTGGACAAAAACATCCAGTACTTC	CASSHVMGRLDKNIQYF
TRBV6-6	TRBJ2-1	NA	NA	16	TGTGCCAGCAGTTACTCAGGGCGGTTCTCCTACAATGAGCAGTTCTTC	CASSYSGRFSYNEQFF
TRBV7-2	TRBJ2-3	NA	few	13	TGTGCCTCCGCCGACAGTCCCACAGATACGCAGTATTTT	CASADSPTDTQYF
TRBV14	TRBJ2-4	NA	NA	18	TGTGCCAGCAGCCAAGAATGGACCTACCCAGAAGCCAAAAACATTCAGTACTTC	CASSQEWTYPEAKNIQYF
TRBV6-1	TRBJ2-7	NA	NA	13	TGTGCCAGCAGTGCCAGGGAGAAGTACGAGCAGTACTTC	CASSAREKYEQYF